The 9 T cell receptor beta chains below come from one sample, sequenced in a study of shared clonotypes between healthy human individuals. Sequenced by immunoSEQ multiplex PCR; TCRdb stores in-frame clones only, minus some. The data contain over a million clones, 95% to 97% of them singletons. The specimen was naive CD4+ T cells sorted from blood. This sample's subset: CD45RA+ positively selected. All receptors come from a man aged 25 to 40 in good health.

V usage is TRBV5-5 and J usage is TRBJ1-3; no clear D. Germline CDR1 and CDR2: SGHKS and YYEKEE (reference sequence). Trimming stripped 3 bases from V and 3 bases from J, with 25 bases between. The CDR3 runs 19 residues. The CDR3 reads CASSSDPRKGRSFGNTIYF. For the CDR3, the DNA is TGTGCCAGCAGCTCAGACCCTAGGAAAGGGAGGTCATTTGGAAACACCATATATTTT.

The V call is TRBV18, the J call TRBJ2-3; TRBD1 or TRBD2 may be the D gene (5 bases each). This CDR3 spans 15 amino acids. The germline V and J ends were trimmed by 1 base and 2 bases, with 10 bases remaining between them. Germline CDR1 and CDR2: KGHSH and LQKENI. Here the CDR3 DNA reads TGTGCCAGCTCACCACTGGGACCCAACACAGATACGCAGTATTTT. Residues: CASSPLGPNTDTQYF.

The genes are TRBV28 and TRBJ2-7, with D possibly TRBD1 on 6 matching bases. This CDR3 is 14 amino acids long. Germline V lookup: CDR1 MDHEN, CDR2 SYDVKM. Deletions cut 6 bases from V and 13 bases from J, with 25 bases between. CDR3 sequence reads: CASRSRDTFLGLYF. Here the CDR3 DNA reads TGTGCCAGCAGATCCCGGGACACATTCCTGGGGCTATACTTC.

The V and J genes are TRBV9 and TRBJ2-2; D possibly corresponds to TRBD2 (6 bases). V was clipped by 2 bases and J by 4 bases, with 15 bases between them. The V gene's germline CDR1 is SGDLS and CDR2 YYNGEE. The CDR3 loop spans 16 amino acids. CDR3 sequence reads: CASSVFGRRGTGELFF. CDR3 sequence (DNA): TGTGCCAGCAGCGTTTTCGGCCGGAGGGGCACCGGGGAGCTGTTTTTT.

The chain links TRBV5-6 to TRBJ2-2; D not resolved. CDR1 is SGHDT, CDR2 YYEEEE, per germline. This CDR3 contains 14 residues. Between the trimmed V and J ends, which lost 2 bases and 4 bases, there was a span of 9 bases. CDR3 residues: CASSLQHLTGELFF. CDR3 coding DNA: TGTGCCAGCAGCTTACAACATCTCACCGGGGAGCTGTTTTTT.

V usage is TRBV28 and J usage is TRBJ1-5; a possible D gene is TRBD1 (6 bases). Germline CDR1 reads MDHEN; CDR2 reads SYDVKM. This CDR3 is 16 amino acids long. Trimming took 7 bases from V and 0 from J, leaving 16 bases between them. The CDR3 loop is CASKAGEQYSNQPQHF. DNA of the CDR3: TGTGCCAGCAAAGCAGGGGAACAATATAGCAATCAGCCCCAGCATTTT.

With regard to this clone: This specimen includes other DNA sequences encoding the same CDR3. This chain connects TRBV5-1 to TRBJ2-5, with TRBD1 identical over 9 bases. Germline V gene sequence: CDR1 SGHRS, CDR2 YFSETQ. CDR3 length: 14 residues. With 2 bases clipped from V and 2 bases from J, the junction kept 1 base outside the gene matches. The CDR3 bases are TGCGCCAGCAGCTTAGGACAGGGGCAAGAGACCCAGTACTTC. It codes for CASSLGQGQETQYF.

A remark on this clone: Other DNA sequences in this specimen translate into the identical CDR3. The chain recombines TRBV5-4 with TRBJ2-1; D is unresolved. CDR3 length: 12 amino acids. The V gene lost 0 bases and the J gene lost 6 bases, with 4 bases spanning the gap. Germline CDR1 SGHNT, CDR2 YYREEE (reference sequence). DNA of the CDR3: TGTGCCAGCAGCTTGGGGAGCAATGAGCAGTTCTTC. The encoded protein is CASSLGSNEQFF.

This clone turned up a few times. The chain has TRBV5-1 and TRBJ1-4; 9 nucleotides agree with TRBD1. V trimming: 4 bases; J trimming: 7 bases; junction bases outside the gene matches: 8. The germline gives CDR1 SGHRS, CDR2 YFSETQ. CDR3 length: 15 amino acids. CDR3 sequence: CASSTSGTGIEKLFF. The CDR3 DNA is TGCGCCAGCAGCACCTCCGGGACAGGGATTGAAAAACTGTTTTTT.